This TCR beta chain appears in the sequencing data of a study of CXCR4 blockade with PD-1 therapy in pancreatic cancer. Study observations and caveats: Tumors were clonally expanded, mean approximately 0.15 versus 0.05 in healthy blood. Convergent selection by common tumor antigens was suggested by nucleotide rearrangement counts.

Produced via immunoSEQ multiplex PCR; TCRdb's table is partial and in-frame only. The sample yields roughly 15,000 clones, 55% to 85% seen once. This clone was found a few times. The antigen is unknown. CDR1 is KGHSH, CDR2 LQKENI, per germline. V lost 3 bases, J lost 7 bases, and 12 bases lay in between. The CDR3 has 13 amino acids. The chain links TRBV18 to TRBJ1-1; D unclear. The sample taken for sequencing was tumor tissue. This sequence originates from a human donor with pancreatic ductal adenocarcinoma. The CDR3 is CASSPQAFREAFF. CDR3 bases: TGTGCCAGCTCACCCCAGGCCTTTCGTGAAGCTTTCTTT.